Below are 9 T cell receptor beta chains sequenced from a single sample in a study of T cell changes during pregnancy in multiple sclerosis. Sequencing used immunoSEQ multiplex PCR; TCRdb keeps in-frame clones, though not all of them. The sample holds some 120,000 clones; approximately 90% are singletons and the top ten take more than 1.5%. This specimen was peripheral blood, taken in the third trimester of pregnancy. The receptors originated from a female donor with multiple sclerosis, enrolled in a pregnancy study.

The rearrangement uses TRBV28 and TRBJ2-2; 7 nucleotides line up with TRBD1. The V gene's germline CDR1 is MDHEN and CDR2 SYDVKM. This CDR3 is 17 amino acids long. V gave up 6 bases and J gave up 0 bases; unmatched junction bases: 10. The CDR3, as DNA: TGTGCCAGCAGCCGCAACCCGGGACAGACGAACACCGGGGAGCTGTTTTTT. This sequence encodes CASSRNPGQTNTGELFF. The full variable domain, in which reference TRBV28 and TRBJ2-2 provide the parts outside the CDR3, is DVKVTQSSRYLVKRTGEKVFLECVQDMDHENMFWYRQDPGLGLRLIYFSYDVKMKEKGDIPEGYSVSREKKERFSLILESASTNQTSMYLCASSRNPGQTNTGELFFGEGSRLTVL.

The J gene is TRBJ2-3, the V gene TRBV7-9, with 8 positions matching TRBD2. Germline V lookup: CDR1 SEHNR, CDR2 FQNEAQ (reference sequence). This CDR3 is 16 amino acids long. V dropped 1 base and J dropped 3; count of bases not matched to a gene: 6. The CDR3 DNA follows: TGTGCCAGCAGCTTAGGCCGGGAGGGCCGTACAGATACGCAGTATTTT. It codes for CASSLGREGRTDTQYF.

The chain links TRBV6-1 to TRBJ2-7; tentatively, D is TRBD1 (5 bases). Germline-derived CDR1 and CDR2 are MNHNS and SASEGT. The CDR3 has 13 residues. V lost 4 bases, J lost 3 bases, and 10 bases lay in between. CDR3 sequence: CASSGGLLYEQYF. Here the CDR3 DNA reads TGTGCCAGCAGTGGGGGCTTACTCTACGAGCAGTACTTC.

The chain carries TRBV19 and TRBJ2-3; 11 nucleotides match TRBD2. The V segment lost 5 bases and the J segment 4 bases; nucleotides outside the gene matches: 5. This CDR3 has 15 amino acids. In germline, CDR1 is LNHDA, CDR2 SQIVND (reference sequence). Written as DNA, the CDR3 is TGTGCCAGTAGTGATCCGGGACTAGCGGCAGATACGCAGTATTTT. Amino acids: CASSDPGLAADTQYF.

This sequence joins TRBV14 and TRBJ2-5; 8 nucleotides match TRBD1. V dropped 5 bases and J dropped 2; count of bases not matched to a gene: 10. The germline V gene encodes CDR1 SGHDN and CDR2 FVKESK. This CDR3 is built from 16 residues. CDR3 coding DNA: TGTGCCAGCAGCGCTAGAACCGGGACAGGACAAGAGACCCAGTACTTC. Translated: CASSARTGTGQETQYF.

This chain connects TRBV15 to TRBJ1-2; 7 positions match TRBD1. After removal of 1 base from V and 4 bases from J, the junction contained 9 bases not matched to a gene. Looked up from germline, CDR1 is LNHNV and CDR2 is YYDKDF (reference sequence). The CDR3 spans 16 residues. CDR3 sequence: CATSRGQGWGLYGYTF. The DNA for the CDR3 is TGTGCCACCAGCAGAGGACAGGGATGGGGACTCTATGGCTACACCTTC. Full variable domain (rest looked up from reference TRBV15 and TRBJ1-2): DAMVIQNPRYQVTQFGKPVTLSCSQTLNHNVMYWYQQKSSQAPKLLFHYYDKDFNNEADTPDNFQSRRPNTSFCFLDIRSPGLGDTAMYLCATSRGQGWGLYGYTFGSGTRLTVV.

The rearrangement uses TRBV14 and TRBJ1-5; D gene uncertain. Germline V gene lookup returns CDR1 SGHDN and CDR2 FVKESK. There are 12 residues in the CDR3. Trimming shortened V by 1 base and J by 5 bases, and 3 bases separated the two germline ends. This CDR3 reads CASSQADQPQHF. DNA of the CDR3: TGTGCCAGCAGCCAAGCGGATCAGCCCCAGCATTTT.

The chain recombines TRBV30 with TRBJ1-5; 7 positions match TRBD1. The V and J ends lost 0 bases and 4 bases, in that order; junction bases with no gene match: 3. CDR1 GTSNPN and CDR2 SVGIG come from the germline V gene (reference sequence). The CDR3 sequence is 14 residues long. CDR3 coding DNA: TGTGCCTGGAGTGTCATGACAGGGAATCAGCCCCAGCATTTT. Encoded protein: CAWSVMTGNQPQHF.

J is TRBJ2-5 and V is TRBV7-2; the D is unclear. The CDR3 runs 13 residues. The V and J ends lost 7 bases and 2 bases respectively, with 11 bases between them. The germline V gene encodes CDR1 SGHTA and CDR2 FQGNSA. The CDR3 DNA reads TGTGCCAGCACCAGTCACAGTCAAGAGACCCAGTACTTC. Translation: CASTSHSQETQYF. Using reference TRBV7-2 and TRBJ2-5 for the parts outside the CDR3, the full variable domain is GAGVSQSPSNKVTEKGKDVELRCDPISGHTALYWYRQSLGQGLEFLIYFQGNSAPDKSGLPSDRFSAERTGGSVSTLTIQRTQQEDSAVYLCASTSHSQETQYFGPGTRLLVL.